This T cell receptor beta chain was found in a study of T-cell reconstitution after alpha-beta-depleted transplantation in children. Trimming took 6 bases from V and 3 from J, leaving 18 bases between them. This CDR3 region has 16 residues. CDR1 and CDR2 (germline): MNHNS, SASEGT. Findings and caveats of the study: Some patients owed their high day-60 TCRbeta diversity to surviving recipient T cells and thymic progenitors. Counts and diversity of T cells one year after transplant came mostly from newly produced T cells.

For TCRbeta, the library was prepared with unique molecular identifiers. TCRdb itself ran the PCR reads through MiXCR, one entry per CDR3 protein. Here the sample spans around 500,000 distinct CDR3 sequences, roughly 23% being singletons. This clonotype was observed a few times. What it recognizes is unknown. The receptor comes from a boy under three years old who had a stem cell transplant for acute myeloid leukemia, so the T cells may come from the graft donor. The chain employs TRBV6-1 and TRBJ2-1; tentative D call: TRBD1 (6 bases). The sequences come from PBMCs, mostly from graft donor cells, collected 360 days after TCRalphabeta/CD19-depleted stem cell transplant. The CDR3 bases are TGTGCCAGCAGCCAGACAGGTTTAGGAGGCTACAATGAGCAGTTCTTC. This encodes CASSQTGLGGYNEQFF.